The present T cell receptor (beta chain) was sequenced within a study of circulating and synovial CD4+ cells in juvenile arthritis. Sequencing used immunoSEQ multiplex PCR; TCRdb keeps in-frame clones, though not all of them. Of around 32,000 clones in the sample, about 93% were seen once. The CDR3 is 15 residues long. With 2 bases removed from V and 2 bases from J, the gap between germline ends came to 13 bases. In germline, CDR1 is SGHRS, CDR2 YFSETQ. The TCR was taken from a human donor with juvenile idiopathic arthritis. The sample was CD4+ T cells from blood. The V gene is TRBV5-1, the J gene TRBJ2-5; the D is unclear. Written as DNA, the CDR3 is TGCGCCAGCAGCTTAGGCTCCCCAGGACAAGAGACCCAGTACTTC. Encoded protein: CASSLGSPGQETQYF.